These T cell receptor beta chains were read from a single sample in a study of Graves' ophthalmopathy and Graves' hyperthyroidism. TCRdb reprocessed the multiplex PCR reads via MiXCR and lists one record per CDR3 protein. The profile shows under 60,000 distinct CDR3 sequences, more than 40% of them singletons. Sequenced input: peripheral blood. These receptors were obtained from an adult woman with Graves' ophthalmopathy. CDR3s include the opening cysteine and the closing phenylalanine or tryptophan. Each record gives: V gene, J gene, CDR3 protein.

>TRBV14|TRBJ1-6
CASSQVSGANSPLHF
>TRBV7-3|TRBJ2-2
CASSLRGTGELFF
>TRBV19|TRBJ2-1
CASSTSGENEQFF
>TRBV20-1|TRBJ2-2
CSAKEGLAANTGELFF
>TRBV27|TRBJ2-1
CAGSLFQGAFYNEQFF
>TRBV10-3|TRBJ2-1
CAISEVSAPLYNEQFF
>TRBV27|TRBJ1-6
CASSPTYHGSPLHF
>TRBV11-2|TRBJ1-2
CASSSGQGAMGGYTF
>TRBV20-1|TRBJ2-1
CSAKGEGPETYNEQFF
>TRBV20-1|TRBJ2-3
CSAGRDTWATQYF
>TRBV7-2|TRBJ2-7
CASSHRQSYEQYF
>TRBV20-1|TRBJ2-2
CSARSPAGVGSGELFF
>TRBV10-3|TRBJ2-7
CAISESGRQGAYEQYF
>TRBV5-1|TRBJ2-3
CASSLGGWDTQYF
>TRBV7-9|TRBJ2-2
CASSPDGGGRTGELFF
>TRBV7-9|TRBJ1-3
CASSPGAGNTIYF
>TRBV7-3|TRBJ1-6
CASSLDGGSNQPLHF
>TRBV14|TRBJ1-4
CASSRGKRANEKLFF
>TRBV2|TRBJ2-1
CASSEGYDEQFF
>TRBV20-1|TRBJ2-3
CSARGGGARTDTQYF
>TRBV24-1|TRBJ1-5
CATSGPSQPQHF
>TRBV24-1|TRBJ2-7
CATSDPGTVREQYF
>TRBV6-6|TRBJ1-4
CASTPLLSRAENEELFF
>TRBV7-7|TRBJ2-5
CASSLGPAETQYF
>TRBV24-1|TRBJ2-1
CATSDSGPYNEQFF
>TRBV7-2|TRBJ2-7
CASSSTRGLVYEQYF
>TRBV6-2/TRBV6-3|TRBJ2-3
CASSYTSGSTDTQYF
>TRBV5-8|TRBJ2-2
CASSFSHTGELFF
>TRBV9|TRBJ2-5
CASSVGGAETQYF
>TRBV11-1|TRBJ2-5
CASSLGRGDGETQYF
>TRBV20-1|TRBJ2-5
CSAGIETQYF
>TRBV7-1|TRBJ2-3
CASSSVRSDTHYF
>TRBV20-1|TRBJ2-7
CSARDGGPAGEQYF
>TRBV2|TRBJ1-1
CASRVVGEAFF
>TRBV12-3/TRBV12-4|TRBJ2-7
CASSDWAAYEQYF
>TRBV15|TRBJ1-1
CATSRGFQKNTEAFF
>TRBV11-3|TRBJ2-5
CASSLGQTYQETQYF
>TRBV30|TRBJ2-2
CAWSLNTGELFF
>TRBV7-9|TRBJ1-2
CAYEEWTF
>TRBV5-8|TRBJ2-5
CASRPDLTETQYF
>TRBV2|TRBJ2-7
CASSTGTGGGEQYF
>TRBV28|TRBJ1-6
CASSFRSRVPLHF
>TRBV6-5|TRBJ1-5
CASRPTRGQPQHF
>TRBV19|TRBJ2-7
CASSGGTGEQYF
>TRBV10-3|TRBJ2-3
CAIGSSKNTQYF
>TRBV19|TRBJ1-2
CASKKVQGPYGYTF
>TRBV11-2|TRBJ1-3
CASSLARSSGNTIYF